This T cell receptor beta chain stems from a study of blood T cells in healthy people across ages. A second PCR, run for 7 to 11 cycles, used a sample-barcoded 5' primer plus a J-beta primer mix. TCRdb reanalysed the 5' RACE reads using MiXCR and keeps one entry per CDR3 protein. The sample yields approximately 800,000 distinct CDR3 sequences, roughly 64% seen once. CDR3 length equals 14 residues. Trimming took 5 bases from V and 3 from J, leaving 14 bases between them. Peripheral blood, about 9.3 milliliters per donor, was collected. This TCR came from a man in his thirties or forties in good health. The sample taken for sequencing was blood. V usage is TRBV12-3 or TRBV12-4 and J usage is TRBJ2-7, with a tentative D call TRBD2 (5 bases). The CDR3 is CASSPRLIGYEQYF. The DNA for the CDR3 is TGTGCCAGCAGTCCAAGACTAATTGGCTACGAGCAGTACTTC.